Below are 3 T cell receptor beta chains sequenced from a single sample in a study of blood T cell repertoires in COVID-19. The table came from immunoSEQ multiplex PCR; TCRdb's copy has only in-frame clones and leaves some out. The sample lists about 240,000 clones, 86% occurring once. The sequenced sample consisted of PBMCs or T cells enriched from blood (not recorded which). The source is a woman in her thirties or forties with acute COVID-19.

The chain uses TRBV5-1 and TRBJ2-3, with D perhaps matching TRBD2 (6 bases). The CDR3 length is 15 residues. The V gene lost 4 bases and the J gene lost 0 bases, with 12 bases spanning the gap. Germline loops: CDR1 SGHRS, CDR2 YFSETQ. The CDR3 spells CASSGGLTSTDTQYF. The CDR3 DNA follows: TGCGCCAGCAGCGGGGGACTGACTAGCACAGATACGCAGTATTTT.

The chain joins TRBV30 to TRBJ2-7; possible D gene TRBD1, 5 bases. Trimming stripped 7 bases from V and 6 bases from J, with 19 bases between. The germline CDR1 and CDR2 sequences are GTSNPN and SVGIG (reference sequence). This CDR3 comprises 13 residues. The CDR3, as DNA: TGTGCCTTGGAACCCGGACAAACGGTCGAGCAGTACTTC. Protein sequence: CALEPGQTVEQYF.

The sample holds a few counts of this clone. CDR3 residues: CASTGADRGSQNTEAFF. The CDR3 coding sequence is TGTGCCAGTACGGGGGCGGACAGGGGGAGTCAGAACACTGAAGCTTTCTTT. The gene calls are TRBV19 and TRBJ1-1; 10 bases fit TRBD1. The CDR3 totals 17 residues. The V gene's germline CDR1 is LNHDA and CDR2 SQIVND (reference sequence). The V segment lost 7 bases and the J segment 1 base; nucleotides outside the gene matches: 12.